These T cell receptor beta chains were read from a single sample in a study of blood T cells in healthy people across ages. One entry per CDR3 protein, called by TCRdb with MiXCR from the 5' RACE reads. The profile covers roughly 700,000 distinct CDR3 sequences, with about half appearing a single time and under 35% taken by the ten largest. Sequences were obtained from blood. These receptors came from a woman aged 60-75 years in good health. Each CDR3 is given with its conserved first and last residue.

J gene | V gene | CDR3 protein
TRBJ1-4 | TRBV27 | CASSPGRSSEKLFF
TRBJ1-3 | TRBV5-1 | CASSDTASSGNTIYF
TRBJ1-1 | TRBV5-1 | CASSLPDSGEVEAFF
TRBJ2-1 | TRBV2 | CASTAGLGNKDRVRGNEQFF
TRBJ2-5 | TRBV4-1 | CASSQMQTGETQYF
TRBJ2-7 | TRBV29-1 | CSGGQREYEQYF
TRBJ2-1 | TRBV5-1 | CASSLTTSGSWNEQFF
TRBJ2-7 | TRBV20-1 | CSAQTSKSSYEQYF
TRBJ2-1 | TRBV4-3 | CASSQQTSGKENEQFF
TRBJ1-2 | TRBV4-3 | CASSQGFGTLYGYTF
TRBJ2-7 | TRBV4-2 | CASSQDSRSSGYYEQYF
TRBJ2-1 | TRBV7-2 | CASSRSSYPGNEQFF
TRBJ1-1 | TRBV10-3 | CAISEKSNTEAFF
TRBJ1-1 | TRBV29-1 | CSGHREMNTEAFF
TRBJ1-6 | TRBV29-1 | CSVRDSYNSPLHF
TRBJ2-7 | TRBV5-1 | CASSLADRKSYEQYF
TRBJ2-7 | TRBV13 | CASSPGWVGGRDYEQYF
. | TRBV2 | CASIGTGFYNEQYF
TRBJ1-2 | TRBV6-2/TRBV6-3 | CASSSGTGAALRGYTF
. | TRBV20-1 | CSASTGTNFVHEQYF
TRBJ1-4 | TRBV6-4 | CASSQTGAINEKLFF
TRBJ2-3 | TRBV12-3/TRBV12-4 | CASSPSPSYDTQYF
TRBJ2-3 | TRBV9 | CASSVTGEADTQYF
TRBJ2-3 | TRBV20-1 | CSATRQGISDTQYF
TRBJ1-2 | TRBV20-1 | CSARDPRVSDGYTF
TRBJ2-7 | TRBV30 | CAWSGPYEQYF
TRBJ2-1 | TRBV7-2 | CASSLGQGLVYEQFF
TRBJ2-7 | TRBV2 | CASSESSGVYYEQYF
TRBJ2-1 | TRBV29-1 | CTLTSGRAGGEQFF
TRBJ2-1 | TRBV7-2 | CASSLGWTHNNEQFF
TRBJ2-6 | TRBV10-3 | CATRGQGVPGANVLTF
TRBJ2-3 | TRBV12-3/TRBV12-4 | CASSLFPFGGSTDTQYF
TRBJ1-2 | TRBV4-2 | CASSRPGADNYGYTF
TRBJ1-2 | TRBV9 | CASTPGQGEVGYGYTF
TRBJ2-5 | TRBV5-1 | CASSPPSGQETQYF
TRBJ2-4 | TRBV7-2 | CASSLVTSGSSKNIQYF
TRBJ2-3 | TRBV7-9 | CATGGGTDTQYF
TRBJ2-1 | TRBV3-1 | CASSSRTSGRANEQFF